This T cell receptor beta chain derives from a study of post-analysis software for immune sequencing data. As for the study in general: Some patients lacked subtype; others had relapsing-remitting, secondary progressive or progressive-relapsing disease. Study-level findings and limits: Patients used roughly five TRBV segments, including TRBV5-6, TRBV5-1 and TRBV20-1, more often than controls. Batch-matched samples strongly co-clustered by F measure. For normalized Chao1 diversity, multiple sclerosis patients scored significantly lower than controls did.

Unique-molecular-identifier-tagged TCR beta cDNA libraries were used. cDNA molecules numbering about 480,000 came from around 1 to 10 million T cells. TCRdb reanalysed the PCR reads using MiXCR and keeps one entry per CDR3 protein. The sample has over 300,000 distinct CDR3 sequences, 30% to 45% seen once. Germline V gene sequence: CDR1 ENHRY, CDR2 SYGVKD. V was pared by 2 bases and J by 8 bases, with 23 bases between. The CDR3 sequence is 17 residues long. About this clonotype itself: Its antigen remains unknown.

This TCR was recovered from a girl aged 10 to 17 with multiple sclerosis. The sequenced material came from blood. This chain joins TRBV10-3 and TRBJ2-3; possibly TRBD1 for D (5 bases). The CDR3, as DNA: TGTGCCATCAGTGAGCCGTCGCCCAGGGCTGTCTCTGGTACGCAGTATTTT. It specifies CAISEPSPRAVSGTQYF.